This TCR beta chain came from a study of T cell responses to AZD1222 COVID-19 vaccine. Of note for this clone: Its cognate antigen is unknown.

V dropped 0 bases and J dropped 5 bases, with 10 bases sitting between them. CDR1 is WNHNN, CDR2 SYGVQD, per germline (reference sequence). The length of the CDR3 is 14 residues. Notes on the study in general: The CD4 TCRs associated with vaccination extended across spike and predominated at 160-218 and 743-854. An increase in Spike-specific TCR breadth and depth was observed after two AZD1222 doses.

Method: immunoSEQ multiplex PCR; TCRdb's copy keeps in-frame clones and lacks some. Among about 69,000 clones listed, over 65% were seen once. The chain combines TRBV10-1 with TRBJ2-5, with D unclear. The sequence came from an adult who received the AZD1222 COVID-19 vaccine. The material was peripheral blood, obtained 28 days after the second AZD1222 dose. The CDR3 region has the DNA TGCGCCAGCAGTGAGTCCCGGTTAAGGGAGACCCAGTACTTC. Amino acid sequence: CASSESRLRETQYF.